What follows are 3 T cell receptor beta chains derived from one specimen sequenced in a study of cytomegalovirus exposure and HLA in healthy donors. 13 Jbeta primers and 60 Vbeta primers were used for the PCR. Clones were sequenced by immunoSEQ multiplex PCR, and TCRdb holds only the in-frame ones, with some missing. The sample has 90,000 to 130,000 clones, about four fifths seen once. Sequencing was carried out using PBMCs. These receptors originate from a man between 25 and 39 years old in good health and CMV-seropositive.

The chain employs TRBV29-1 and TRBJ2-1; 8 nucleotides line up with TRBD2. In germline, CDR1 is SQVTM, CDR2 ANQGSEA. Unmatched junction bases numbered 5, after V lost 1 base and J lost 0 bases. The length of the CDR3 is 16 residues. Here the CDR3 reads CSVEGLAKTSYNEQFF. CDR3 sequence (DNA): TGCAGCGTTGAAGGACTAGCGAAAACCTCCTACAATGAGCAGTTCTTC.

The chain recombines TRBV7-2 with TRBJ2-1; weak D call: TRBD2 (5 bases). V was clipped by 2 bases and J by 8 bases, with 7 bases between them. Looked up from germline, CDR1 is SGHTA and CDR2 is FQGNSA. This CDR3 has 12 residues. The CDR3: CASSLRGYEQFF. CDR3 DNA sequence: TGTGCCAGCAGCTTACGGGGATATGAGCAGTTCTTC.

This chain joins TRBV6-1 and TRBJ2-5, with D uncertain. With 4 bases removed from V and 5 bases from J, the gap between germline ends came to 8 bases. This CDR3 spans 12 amino acids. CDR1 is MNHNS, CDR2 SASEGT, per germline. The CDR3 sequence: CASSATWETQYF. For the CDR3, the DNA is TGTGCCAGCAGTGCGACTTGGGAGACCCAGTACTTC.